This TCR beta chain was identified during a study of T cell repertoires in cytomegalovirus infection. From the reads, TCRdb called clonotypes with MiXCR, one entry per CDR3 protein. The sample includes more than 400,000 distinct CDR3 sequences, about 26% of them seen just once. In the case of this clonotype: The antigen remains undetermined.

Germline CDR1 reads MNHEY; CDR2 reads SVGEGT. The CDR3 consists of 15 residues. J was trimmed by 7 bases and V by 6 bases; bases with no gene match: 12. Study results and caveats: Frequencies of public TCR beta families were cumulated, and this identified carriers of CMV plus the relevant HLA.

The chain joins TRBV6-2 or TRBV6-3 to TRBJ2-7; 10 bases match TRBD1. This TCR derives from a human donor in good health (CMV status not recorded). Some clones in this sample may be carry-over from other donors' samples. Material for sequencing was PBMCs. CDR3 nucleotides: TGTGCCAGCAGGCCGAATTCCGGGACAGGGGCTGAGCAGTACGTC. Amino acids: CASRPNSGTGAEQYV.